The present entry profiles one T cell receptor beta chain with its context. Its antigen is as yet unknown. This specimen belongs to a study of PD-L1 blockade in urothelial cancer. The overall study: Patients started atezolizumab in the mid-2010s, 1,200 mg intravenously every 3 weeks.

Stated time point: peripheral blood 6 weeks after treatment start. Enrolled patients showed locally advanced or metastatic urothelial carcinoma. Using immunoSEQ multiplex PCR, the repertoire was profiled, and TCRdb retains in-frame clones only, with some absent. The sample lists around 110,000 clones; 85% to 90% were seen once. Study-level points and caveats: Below-median pretreatment blood TCR clonality was associated with improved progression-free and overall survival.

The J segment lost 4 bases and the V segment lost 3 bases, leaving 5 bases of the junction unmatched. Germline V lookup: CDR1 KGHSH, CDR2 LQKENI. The CDR3 consists of 16 residues. V usage is TRBV18 and J usage is TRBJ2-2; TRBD1 agrees at 10 bases. The sequenced sample was PBMCs, obtained around atezolizumab (anti-PD-L1) treatment. The TCR sequence derives from a man in his fifties or sixties with urothelial cancer. The CDR3 here is CASSPIGTGVTGELFF. As DNA, the CDR3 is TGTGCCAGCTCACCGATCGGGACAGGGGTCACCGGGGAGCTGTTTTTT.